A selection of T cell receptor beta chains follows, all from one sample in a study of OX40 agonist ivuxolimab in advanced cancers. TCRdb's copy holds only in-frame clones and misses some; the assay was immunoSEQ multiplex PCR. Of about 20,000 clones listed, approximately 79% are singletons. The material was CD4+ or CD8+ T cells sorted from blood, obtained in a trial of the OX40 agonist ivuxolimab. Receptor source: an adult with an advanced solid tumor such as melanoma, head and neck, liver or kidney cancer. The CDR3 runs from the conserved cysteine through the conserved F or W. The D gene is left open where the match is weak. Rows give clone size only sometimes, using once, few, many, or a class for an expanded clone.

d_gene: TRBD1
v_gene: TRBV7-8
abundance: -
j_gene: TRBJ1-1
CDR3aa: CASSLQDRGGTEAFF
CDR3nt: TGTGCCAGCAGCTTACAGGACAGGGGCGGCACTGAAGCTTTCTTT

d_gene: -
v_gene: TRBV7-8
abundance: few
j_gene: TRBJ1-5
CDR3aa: CASSAPGGPQHF
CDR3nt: TGTGCCAGCAGCGCACCCGGTGGGCCCCAGCATTTT

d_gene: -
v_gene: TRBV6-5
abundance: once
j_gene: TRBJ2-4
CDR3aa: CASSYSGREDIQYF
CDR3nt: TGTGCCAGCAGTTACTCGGGAAGGGAGGACATTCAGTACTTC

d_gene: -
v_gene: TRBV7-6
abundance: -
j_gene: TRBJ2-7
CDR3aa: CASSQSTYEQYF
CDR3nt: TGTGCCAGCAGCCAATCCACCTACGAGCAGTACTTC

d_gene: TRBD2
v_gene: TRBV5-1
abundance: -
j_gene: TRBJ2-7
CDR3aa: CASSLAGGLALEQYF
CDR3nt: TGCGCCAGCAGCTTGGCCGGGGGACTAGCGCTGGAGCAGTACTTC

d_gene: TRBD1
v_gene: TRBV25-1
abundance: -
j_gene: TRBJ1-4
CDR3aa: CASSEEGTATNEKLFF
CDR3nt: TGTGCCAGCAGTGAAGAGGGGACAGCAACTAATGAAAAACTGTTTTTT

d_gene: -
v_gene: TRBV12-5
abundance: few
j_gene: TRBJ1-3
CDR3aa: CASGLSKPGNTIYF
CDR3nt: TGTGCTAGTGGTTTGAGCAAACCTGGAAACACCATATATTTT

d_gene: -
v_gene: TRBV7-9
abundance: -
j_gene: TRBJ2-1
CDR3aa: CASSAVSILDDEQFF
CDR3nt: TGTGCCAGCAGCGCCGTTTCGATTCTTGACGATGAGCAGTTCTTC

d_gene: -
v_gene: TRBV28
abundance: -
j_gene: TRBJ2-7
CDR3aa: CASSSQLYRHQSPEQYF
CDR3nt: TGTGCCAGCAGCTCCCAATTATACAGACACCAATCACCCGAGCAGTACTTC

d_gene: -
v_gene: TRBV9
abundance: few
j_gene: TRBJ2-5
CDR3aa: CASSVGTDLRRETQYF
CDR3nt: TGTGCCAGCAGCGTAGGTACAGATCTTCGTCGCGAGACCCAGTACTTC

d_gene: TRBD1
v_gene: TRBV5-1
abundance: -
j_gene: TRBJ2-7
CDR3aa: CASSFDRAVYEQYF
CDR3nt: TGCGCCAGCAGCTTCGACAGGGCTGTATACGAGCAGTACTTC

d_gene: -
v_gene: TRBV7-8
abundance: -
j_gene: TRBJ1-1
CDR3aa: CASSSIQGTEAFF
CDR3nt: TGTGCCAGCAGCTCGATACAGGGCACTGAAGCTTTCTTT

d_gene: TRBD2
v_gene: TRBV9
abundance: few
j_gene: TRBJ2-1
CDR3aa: CASSFPQGGGAYNEQFF
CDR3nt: TGTGCCAGCAGCTTTCCACAGGGCGGGGGGGCCTACAATGAGCAGTTCTTC

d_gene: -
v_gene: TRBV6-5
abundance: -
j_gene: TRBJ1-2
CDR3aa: CASSYSQGIGGYTF
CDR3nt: TGTGCCAGCAGTTACTCGCAGGGGATCGGAGGCTACACCTTC

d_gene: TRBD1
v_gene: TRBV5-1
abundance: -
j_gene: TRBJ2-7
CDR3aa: CASSATGQGYEQYF
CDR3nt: TGCGCCAGCAGCGCAACGGGACAGGGCTACGAGCAGTACTTC

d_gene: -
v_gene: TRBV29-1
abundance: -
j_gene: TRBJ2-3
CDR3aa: CSVPQGFHTQYF
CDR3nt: TGCAGCGTTCCCCAGGGCTTCCATACGCAGTATTTT

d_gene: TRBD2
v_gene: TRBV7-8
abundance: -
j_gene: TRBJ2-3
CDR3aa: CASSSRTSGPDTQYF
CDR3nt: TGTGCCAGCAGCTCACGGACTAGCGGCCCAGATACGCAGTATTTT

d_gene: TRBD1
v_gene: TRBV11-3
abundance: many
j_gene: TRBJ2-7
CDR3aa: CASSLGQGGYEQYF
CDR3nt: TGTGCCAGCAGCTTAGGACAGGGGGGCTACGAGCAGTACTTC

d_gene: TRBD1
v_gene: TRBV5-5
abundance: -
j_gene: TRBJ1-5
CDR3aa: CASSSTTGDNSNQPQHF
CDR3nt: TGTGCCAGCAGCTCGACGACAGGGGACAATAGCAATCAGCCCCAGCATTTT

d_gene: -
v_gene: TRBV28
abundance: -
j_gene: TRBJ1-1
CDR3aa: CASSFESGGAFF
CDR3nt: TGTGCCAGCAGTTTTGAATCGGGAGGAGCTTTCTTT

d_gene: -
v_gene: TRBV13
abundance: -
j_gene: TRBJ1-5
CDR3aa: CAQRPVSNQPQHF
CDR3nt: TGTGCTCAAAGGCCGGTTAGCAATCAGCCCCAGCATTTT

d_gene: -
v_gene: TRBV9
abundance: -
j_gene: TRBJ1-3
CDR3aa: CASSVEALRDTIYF
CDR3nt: TGTGCCAGCAGCGTAGAGGCTCTCCGAGACACCATATATTTT

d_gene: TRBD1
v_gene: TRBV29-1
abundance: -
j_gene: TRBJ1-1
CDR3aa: CSVEDPGQRFSEAFF
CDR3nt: TGCAGCGTTGAAGATCCGGGACAGCGATTCTCTGAAGCTTTCTTT

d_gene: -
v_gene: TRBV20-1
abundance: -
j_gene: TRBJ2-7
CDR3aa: CSARVSRDHYF
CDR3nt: TGCAGTGCTAGAGTGAGCCGGGACCATTACTTC

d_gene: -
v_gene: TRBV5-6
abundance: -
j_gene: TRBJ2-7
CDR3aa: CASSPRDLGRTYEQYF
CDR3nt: TGTGCCAGCAGCCCGAGGGACCTTGGTCGTACCTACGAGCAGTACTTC

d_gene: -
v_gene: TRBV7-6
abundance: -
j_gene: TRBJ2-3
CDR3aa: CASSFGGQDTQYF
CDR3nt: TGTGCCAGCAGCTTTGGTGGGCAAGATACGCAGTATTTT

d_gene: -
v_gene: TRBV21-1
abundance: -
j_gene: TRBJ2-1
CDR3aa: CASSKRLDRFNEQFF
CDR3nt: TGTGCCAGCAGCAAAAGACTAGACAGGTTCAATGAGCAGTTCTTC

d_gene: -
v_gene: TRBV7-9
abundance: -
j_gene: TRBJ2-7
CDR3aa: CASSFQTYEQYF
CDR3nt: TGTGCCAGCAGCTTTCAGACCTACGAGCAGTACTTC

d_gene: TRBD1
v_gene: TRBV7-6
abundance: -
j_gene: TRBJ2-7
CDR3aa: CASSLESPGTGSHEQYF
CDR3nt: TGTGCCAGCAGCTTAGAGTCCCCCGGGACAGGGAGCCACGAGCAGTACTTC